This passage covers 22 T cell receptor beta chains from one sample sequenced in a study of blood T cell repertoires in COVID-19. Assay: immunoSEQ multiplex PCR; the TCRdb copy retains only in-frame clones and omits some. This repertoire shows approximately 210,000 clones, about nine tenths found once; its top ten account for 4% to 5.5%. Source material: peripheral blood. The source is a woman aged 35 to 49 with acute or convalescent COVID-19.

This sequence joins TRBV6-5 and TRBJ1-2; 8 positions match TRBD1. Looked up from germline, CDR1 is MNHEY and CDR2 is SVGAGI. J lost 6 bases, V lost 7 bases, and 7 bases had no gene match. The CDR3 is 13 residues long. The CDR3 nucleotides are TGTGCCAGCACACGGACAGGGAGGGATGGCTACACCTTC. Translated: CASTRTGRDGYTF.

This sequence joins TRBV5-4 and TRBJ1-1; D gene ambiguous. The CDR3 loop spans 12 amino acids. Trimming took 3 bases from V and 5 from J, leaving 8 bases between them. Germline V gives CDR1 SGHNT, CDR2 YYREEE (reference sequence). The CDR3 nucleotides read TGTGCCAGCAGCTCCCTCGGGACTGAAGCTTTCTTT. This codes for CASSSLGTEAFF.

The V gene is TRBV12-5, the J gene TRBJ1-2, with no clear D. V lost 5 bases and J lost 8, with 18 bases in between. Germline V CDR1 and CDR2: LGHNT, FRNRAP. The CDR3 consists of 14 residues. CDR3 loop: CASGLIQIAGGYTF. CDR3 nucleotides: TGTGCTAGTGGTCTTATTCAAATAGCGGGGGGCTACACCTTC.

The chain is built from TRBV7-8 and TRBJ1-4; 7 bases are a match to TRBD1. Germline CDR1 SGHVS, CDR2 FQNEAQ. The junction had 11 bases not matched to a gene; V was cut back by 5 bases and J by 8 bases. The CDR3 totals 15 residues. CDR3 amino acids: CASSPRDRVGEKLFF. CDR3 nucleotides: TGTGCCAGCAGCCCTCGGGACAGAGTCGGGGAAAAACTGTTTTTT. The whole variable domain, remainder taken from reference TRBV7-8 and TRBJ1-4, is GAGVSQSPRYKVAKRGQDVALRCDPISGHVSLFWYQQALGQGPEFLTYFQNEAQLDKSGLPSDRFFAERPEGSVSTLKIQRTQQEDSAVYLCASSPRDRVGEKLFFGSGTQLSVL.

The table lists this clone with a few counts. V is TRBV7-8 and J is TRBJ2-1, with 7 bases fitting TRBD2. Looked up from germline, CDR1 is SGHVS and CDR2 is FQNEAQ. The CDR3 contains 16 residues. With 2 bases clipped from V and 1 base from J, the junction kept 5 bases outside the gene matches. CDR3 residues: CASSLRGDRSYNEQFF. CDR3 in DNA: TGTGCCAGCAGCTTACGGGGGGATAGGTCCTACAATGAGCAGTTCTTC.

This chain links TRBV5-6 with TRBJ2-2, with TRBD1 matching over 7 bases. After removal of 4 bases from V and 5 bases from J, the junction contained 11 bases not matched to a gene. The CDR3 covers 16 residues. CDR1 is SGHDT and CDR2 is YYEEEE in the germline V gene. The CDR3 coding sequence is TGTGCCAGCAGCCGACATCCGGGACAGAGTACCGGGGAGCTGTTTTTT. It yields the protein CASSRHPGQSTGELFF.

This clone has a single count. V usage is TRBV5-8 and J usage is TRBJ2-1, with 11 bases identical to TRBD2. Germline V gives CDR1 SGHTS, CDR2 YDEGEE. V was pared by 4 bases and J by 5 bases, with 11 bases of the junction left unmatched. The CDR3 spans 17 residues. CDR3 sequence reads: CASSPGVAGGLDNEQFF. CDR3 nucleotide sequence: TGTGCCAGCAGCCCAGGGGTAGCGGGGGGGCTCGACAATGAGCAGTTCTTC.

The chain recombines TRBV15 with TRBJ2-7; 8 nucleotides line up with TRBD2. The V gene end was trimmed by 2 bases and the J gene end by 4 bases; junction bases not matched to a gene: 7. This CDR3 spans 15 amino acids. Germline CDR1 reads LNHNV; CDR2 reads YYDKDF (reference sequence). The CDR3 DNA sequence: TGTGCCACCAGCAGACCTGGCGGGGGGATGTACGAGCAGTACGTC. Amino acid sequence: CATSRPGGGMYEQYV.

This CDR3 is CASSRGQGADGYTF. The CDR3, as DNA: TGCGCCAGCAGCCGGGGACAGGGGGCGGACGGCTACACCTTC. The chain uses TRBV5-1 and TRBJ1-2; 12 bases line up with TRBD1. V gave up 4 bases and J gave up 8 bases; unmatched junction bases: 6. The germline V gene encodes CDR1 SGHRS and CDR2 YFSETQ. This CDR3 is 14 amino acids long.

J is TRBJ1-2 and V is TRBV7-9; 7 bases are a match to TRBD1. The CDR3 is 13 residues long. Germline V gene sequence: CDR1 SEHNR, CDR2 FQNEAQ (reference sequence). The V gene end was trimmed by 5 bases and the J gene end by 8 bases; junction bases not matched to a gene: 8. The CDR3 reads CASSHPTGRGYTF. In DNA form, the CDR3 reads TGTGCCAGCAGCCACCCGACAGGGAGAGGCTACACCTTC.

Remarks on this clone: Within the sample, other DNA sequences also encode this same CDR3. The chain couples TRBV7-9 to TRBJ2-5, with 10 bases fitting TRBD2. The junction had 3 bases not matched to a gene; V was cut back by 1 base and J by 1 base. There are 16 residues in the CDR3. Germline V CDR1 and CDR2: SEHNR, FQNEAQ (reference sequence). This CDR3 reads CASSLGVAGGQETQYF. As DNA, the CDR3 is TGTGCCAGCAGCTTAGGGGTAGCGGGGGGCCAAGAGACCCAGTACTTC.

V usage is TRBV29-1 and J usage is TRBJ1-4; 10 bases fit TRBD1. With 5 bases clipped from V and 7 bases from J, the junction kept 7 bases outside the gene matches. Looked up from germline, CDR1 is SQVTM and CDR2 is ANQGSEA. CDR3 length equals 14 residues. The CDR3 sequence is CSVYRQGAPEKLFF. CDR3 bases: TGCAGCGTTTACCGACAGGGGGCACCTGAAAAACTGTTTTTT.

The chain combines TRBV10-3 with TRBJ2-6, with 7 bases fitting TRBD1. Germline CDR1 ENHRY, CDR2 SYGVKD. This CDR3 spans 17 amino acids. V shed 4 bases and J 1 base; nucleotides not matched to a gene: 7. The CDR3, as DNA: TGTGCCATCAGTGGACGGACAGGCGGATCTGGGGCCAACGTCCTGACTTTC. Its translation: CAISGRTGGSGANVLTF.

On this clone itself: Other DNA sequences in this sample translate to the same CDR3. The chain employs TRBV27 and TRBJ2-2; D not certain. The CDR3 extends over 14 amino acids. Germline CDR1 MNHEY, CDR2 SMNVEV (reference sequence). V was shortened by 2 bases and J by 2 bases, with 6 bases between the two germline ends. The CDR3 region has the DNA TGTGCCAGCAGTTTAGGTAGAAACACCGGGGAGCTGTTTTTT. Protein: CASSLGRNTGELFF.

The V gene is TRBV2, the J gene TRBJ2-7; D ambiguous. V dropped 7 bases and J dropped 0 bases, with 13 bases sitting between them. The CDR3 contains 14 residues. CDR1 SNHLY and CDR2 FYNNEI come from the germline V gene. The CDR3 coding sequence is TGTGCCAGCAACCAAGACTGGAGCTCCTACGAGCAGTACGTC. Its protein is CASNQDWSSYEQYV.

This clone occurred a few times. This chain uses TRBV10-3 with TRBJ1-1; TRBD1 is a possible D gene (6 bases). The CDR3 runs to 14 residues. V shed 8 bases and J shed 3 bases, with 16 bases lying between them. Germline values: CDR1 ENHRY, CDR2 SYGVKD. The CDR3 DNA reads TGTGCCATCCGGGGGGCGGACGCGTACACTGAAGCTTTCTTT. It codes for CAIRGADAYTEAFF.

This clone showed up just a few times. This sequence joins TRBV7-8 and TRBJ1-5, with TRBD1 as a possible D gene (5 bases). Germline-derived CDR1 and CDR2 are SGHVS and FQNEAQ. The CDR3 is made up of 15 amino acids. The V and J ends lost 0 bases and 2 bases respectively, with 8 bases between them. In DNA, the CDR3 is TGTGCCAGCAGCTTAGCGGGGGGAGGCAATCAGCCCCAGCATTTT. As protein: CASSLAGGGNQPQHF.

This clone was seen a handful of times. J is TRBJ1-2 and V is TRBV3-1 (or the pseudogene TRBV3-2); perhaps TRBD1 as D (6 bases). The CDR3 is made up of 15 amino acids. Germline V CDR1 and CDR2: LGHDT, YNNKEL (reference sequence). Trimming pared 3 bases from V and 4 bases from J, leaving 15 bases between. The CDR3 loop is CASSQNQGGVYGYTF. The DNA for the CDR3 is TGTGCCAGCAGCCAGAACCAAGGGGGGGTCTATGGCTACACCTTC.

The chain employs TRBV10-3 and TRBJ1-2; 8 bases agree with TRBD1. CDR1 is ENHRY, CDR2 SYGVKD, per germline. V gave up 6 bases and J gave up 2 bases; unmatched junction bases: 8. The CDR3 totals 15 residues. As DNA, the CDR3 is TGTGCCATCAGCGCTTTTTACAGGGGGAACTATGGCTACACCTTC. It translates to CAISAFYRGNYGYTF.

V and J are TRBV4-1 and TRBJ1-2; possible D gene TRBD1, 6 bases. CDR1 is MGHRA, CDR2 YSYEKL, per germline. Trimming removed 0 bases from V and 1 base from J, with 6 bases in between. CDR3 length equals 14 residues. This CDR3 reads CASSQETGNYGYTF. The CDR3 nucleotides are TGCGCCAGCAGCCAAGAGACAGGTAACTATGGCTACACCTTC.

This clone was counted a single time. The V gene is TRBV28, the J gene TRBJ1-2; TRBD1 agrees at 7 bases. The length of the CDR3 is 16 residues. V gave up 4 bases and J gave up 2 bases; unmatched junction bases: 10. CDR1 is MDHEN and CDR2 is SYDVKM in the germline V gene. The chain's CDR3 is CASSSPWDRRNYGYTF. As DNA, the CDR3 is TGTGCCAGCAGTTCTCCTTGGGACAGAAGGAACTATGGCTACACCTTC.

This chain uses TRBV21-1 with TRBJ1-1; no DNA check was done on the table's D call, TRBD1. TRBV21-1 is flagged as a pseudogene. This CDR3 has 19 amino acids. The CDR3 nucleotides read TGTGCCAGCAGCTTATCGGCGCCCGGGACAGGGGGTACGGACACTGAAGCTTTCTTT. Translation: CASSLSAPGTGGTDTEAFF.